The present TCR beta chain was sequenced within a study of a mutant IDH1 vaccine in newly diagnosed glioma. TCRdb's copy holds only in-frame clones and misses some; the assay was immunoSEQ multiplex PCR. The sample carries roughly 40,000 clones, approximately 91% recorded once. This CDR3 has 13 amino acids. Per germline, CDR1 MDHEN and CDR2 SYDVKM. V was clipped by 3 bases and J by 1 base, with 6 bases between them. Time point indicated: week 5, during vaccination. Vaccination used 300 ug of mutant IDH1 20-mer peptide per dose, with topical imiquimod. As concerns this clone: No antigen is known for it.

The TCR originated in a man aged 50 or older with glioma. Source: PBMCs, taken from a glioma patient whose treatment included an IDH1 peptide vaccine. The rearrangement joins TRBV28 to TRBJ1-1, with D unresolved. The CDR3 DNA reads TGTGCCAGCAGTTTGCGGACGAACACTGAAGCTTTCTTT. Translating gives CASSLRTNTEAFF.